These T cell receptor beta chains were read from a single sample in a study of T cell responses to AZD1222 COVID-19 vaccine. Libraries were prepared by immunoSEQ multiplex PCR; TCRdb keeps only in-frame clonotypes and omits some of them. Found here are around 160,000 clones, roughly 89% of them singletons; the top ten hold roughly 5.5%. The sample here was peripheral blood, taken on day 0 of AZD1222 vaccination. The receptor set was obtained from an adult in good health. CDR3s include the opening cysteine and the closing phenylalanine or tryptophan. The D gene is left open where the match is weak.

>-|15|TRBJ1-5|TRBV4-3
TGCGCCAGCAGCCAAGCATTTCGGCGGGATCAGCCCCAGCATTTT
CASSQAFRRDQPQHF
>-|12|TRBJ2-2|TRBV6-4
TGTGCCCGCCGGGACCTCCTTTACGAGCTGTTTTTT
CARRDLLYELFF
>-|13|TRBJ1-5|TRBV3-1/TRBV3-2
TGTGCCAGCAGCAAGCAGGTCAATCAGCCCCAGCATTTT
CASSKQVNQPQHF
>-|13|TRBJ2-5|TRBV7-3
TGTGCCAGCAGCCAAGGGGGAGGGGAGACCCAGTACTTC
CASSQGGGETQYF
>-|15|TRBJ2-5|TRBV9
TGTGCCAGCAGCGTGGACGGGGGTCTCCAAGAGACCCAGTACTTC
CASSVDGGLQETQYF
>-|11|TRBJ2-5|TRBV28
TGTGCCAGCAGTTTACGGGAGACCCAGTACTTC
CASSLRETQYF
>-|16|TRBJ1-2|TRBV5-6
TGTGCCAGCAGCTCCTTTTCCCGATCCCCGGGCTATGGCTACACCTTC
CASSSFSRSPGYGYTF
>-|13|TRBJ1-1|TRBV19
TGTGCCAGTAGTATTCAGGGGAGTACTGAAGCTTTCTTT
CASSIQGSTEAFF
>-|13|TRBJ1-5|TRBV18
TGTGCCAGCTCACCGGACCCGGGGCAGCCCCAGCATTTT
CASSPDPGQPQHF
>-|17|TRBJ2-1|TRBV28
TGTGCCAGCAGTCCCCCCGCCCAAAACACCTGGTACAATGAGCAGTTCTTC
CASSPPAQNTWYNEQFF
>-|15|TRBJ1-1|TRBV10-3
TGTGCCATCAGTGATGACGGGACAAAGAACACTGAAGCTTTCTTT
CAISDDGTKNTEAFF
>TRBD1|14|TRBJ1-5|TRBV29-1
TGCAGCGTCATTGGGGACAGGGAAAATCAGCCCCAGCATTTT
CSVIGDRENQPQHF
>-|18|TRBJ1-1|TRBV25-1
TGTGCCAGCAGTGCCGCCTTGGGGGAGGGCCACCTTAACACTGAAGCTTTCTTT
CASSAALGEGHLNTEAFF
>-|17|TRBJ1-3|TRBV7-9
TGTGCCAGCAGCTTAGTAGGGGAAGGTGGTCTCGGAAACACCATATATTTT
CASSLVGEGGLGNTIYF
>-|16|TRBJ2-7|TRBV19
TGTGCCAGTAGTACCTCACGAGGCGCCGGACTCTACGAGCAGTACTTC
CASSTSRGAGLYEQYF
>-|13|TRBJ2-3|TRBV6-5
TGTGCCAGCAGAAACCCGGGACTCGATACGCAGTATTTT
CASRNPGLDTQYF